This record covers a single T cell receptor beta chain. As yet, its antigen is unknown. CDR1 LNHDA and CDR2 SQIVND come from the germline V gene (reference sequence). The CDR3 is 14 amino acids. V gave up 3 bases and J gave up 1 base, with 9 bases separating them. Primers included in the PCR were 60 Vbeta and 13 Jbeta primers. The data were produced by immunoSEQ multiplex PCR, yet TCRdb's version contains in-frame clones alone and is incomplete. The table has about 150,000 clones, around 72% seen once. This sample was included in a study of cytomegalovirus exposure and HLA in healthy donors. The study, taken as a whole, reports: In a later analysis, the majority of CMV-associated beta chains seemingly showed HLA restriction. Most likely, a cluster of highly shared sequence variants arose as a sequencing artifact. In a later analysis, productive TCRs from donors in an Asian-associated ancestry cluster reportedly carried fewer N-insertions than the cohort mean.

The specimen was PBMCs. The sequence came from a woman in her thirties or forties in good health and CMV-seropositive. The genes are TRBV19 and TRBJ1-2; D uncertain. CDR3 region: CASSIAAGNYGYTF. In DNA form, the CDR3 reads TGTGCCAGTAGTATCGCGGCCGGTAACTATGGCTACACCTTC. The entire variable domain, with the rest obtained from reference TRBV19 and TRBJ1-2, is as follows: DGGITQSPKYLFRKEGQNVTLSCEQNLNHDAMYWYRQDPGQGLRLIYYSQIVNDFQKGDIAEGYSVSREKKESFPLTVTSAQKNPTAFYLCASSIAAGNYGYTFGSGTRLTVV.